This T cell receptor (beta chain) is from a study of cytomegalovirus exposure and HLA in healthy donors. Trimming removed 0 bases at V and 6 bases at J, with 15 bases between. The CDR3 consists of 15 residues. Germline-derived CDR1 and CDR2 are SGHAT and FQNNGV. Primers included in the PCR were 60 Vbeta and 13 Jbeta primers. TCRdb's table, derived via immunoSEQ multiplex PCR, lists solely in-frame clones and lacks some. In the table there are approximately 170,000 clones, around three quarters of which are singletons. The sequencing input was PBMCs. The source is a woman in her 50s in good health and CMV-seronegative. The gene calls are TRBV11-2 and TRBJ2-7, with D maybe TRBD2 (6 bases). The CDR3 bases are TGTGCCAGCAGCTTAGATAGCGGATTAGGTCTCGAGCAGTACTTC. It yields the protein CASSLDSGLGLEQYF.